What follows is one T cell receptor (beta chain) and its context. The source of the sample is a study of blood T cell repertoires in COVID-19. Study-level information: Both acute and convalescent COVID-19 samples were obtained from the United States, Italy and Spain. The cDNA or gDNA used as material had been derived from T cells, B-cell-depleted T cells, or PBMCs.

The CDR3 extends over 14 amino acids. V dropped 4 bases and J dropped 2; count of bases not matched to a gene: 1. In germline, CDR1 is SGHTS, CDR2 YDEGEE. Authors' analysis steps: Amplifying reference gene primers gave estimates of nucleated cell counts. Only in-frame clones appear in the TCRdb table, and some are missing; sequencing was by immunoSEQ multiplex PCR. That table is the source of V, J and clone size, and D and trimming were worked out from the DNA. The table has 250,000 to 350,000 clones, approximately 85% seen once. This receptor was obtained from a human donor with COVID-19, enrolled during active disease. The donor label of this sample is uncertain. This chain joins TRBV5-8 and TRBJ1-5; 9 positions agree with TRBD1. The sample taken for sequencing was peripheral blood. The CDR3 nucleotides read TGTGCCAGCAGCCGGGACAGGGGCAATCAGCCCCAGCATTTT. This gives the protein CASSRDRGNQPQHF. The whole variable domain, remainder taken from reference TRBV5-8 and TRBJ1-5, is EAGVTQSPTHLIKTRGQQATLRCSPISGHTSVYWYQQALGLGLQFLLWYDEGEERNRGNFPPRFSGRQFPNYSSELNVNALELEDSALYLCASSRDRGNQPQHFGDGTRLSIL.